This TCR beta chain originates from a study of post-analysis software for immune sequencing data. CDR1 is DFQATT, CDR2 SNEGSKA, per germline (reference sequence). The CDR3 contains 14 residues. The germline V and J ends were trimmed by 0 bases and 3 bases, with 11 bases remaining between them. Libraries were made from TCR beta cDNA, and they carried unique molecular identifiers. TCRdb reprocessed the PCR reads via MiXCR and lists one record per CDR3 protein. This table holds about half a million distinct CDR3 sequences, roughly 34% found once. Whole-study results and caveats: Same-batch samples co-clustered strongly by F measure. Patients showed TRBV5-6, TRBV5-1 and TRBV20-1 among roughly five TRBV segments more frequent than in controls. Controls' normalized Chao1 diversity significantly exceeded that of multiple sclerosis patients.

On this clonotype itself: Antigen: not known.

The chain uses TRBV20-1 and TRBJ1-1; D ambiguous. The sequenced material came from blood. The receptor comes from a girl aged 2-17 years with multiple sclerosis. The CDR3 coding sequence is TGCAGTGCTAGAGATCTCTACAGCCACACTGAAGCTTTCTTT. Encoded protein: CSARDLYSHTEAFF.